This TCR beta chain was profiled in a study of T-cell reconstitution after alpha-beta-depleted transplantation in children. Study-level results: The study reportedly traced alpha-beta T cells about two months after transplant to several hundred expanded graft clones. T-cell numbers and diversity one year post-transplant derived largely from freshly generated T cells. Some patients owed their high day-60 TCRbeta diversity to surviving recipient T cells and thymic progenitors.

Regarding this clonotype: The antigen is not known.

Library preparation (for TCRbeta) was performed with unique molecular identifiers. TCRdb recomputed calls from the PCR reads with MiXCR, one row per CDR3 protein. The profile shows 600,000 to 700,000 distinct CDR3 sequences, about 12% of them singletons. Per the germline V gene, CDR1 is DFQATT and CDR2 is SNEGSKA (reference sequence). This CDR3 is built from 17 residues. The V gene lost 3 bases and the J gene lost 4 bases, with 19 bases spanning the gap. The sample was PBMCs, taken before TCRalphabeta/CD19-depleted stem cell transplant. The sequence derives from a girl aged 2 to 10 with congenital amegakaryocytic thrombocytopenia, due to receive a stem cell transplant. The gene calls are TRBV20-1 and TRBJ2-6; a possible D gene is TRBD1 (5 bases). CDR3 in DNA: TGCAGTGCTAGGACAGCTGGTGGCACGTCGGGGGCCAACGTCCTGACTTTC. This encodes CSARTAGGTSGANVLTF.